The 27 T cell receptor beta chains listed next were all sequenced from one sample in a study of response to subunit inactivated influenza vaccine. TCRdb reprocessed the RT-PCR reads with MiXCR, giving one entry per CDR3 protein. Of fewer than 700,000 distinct CDR3 sequences listed, under 15% are singletons. Sequencing used PBMCs from blood, obtained 40 to 50 days after vaccination. These receptors all stem from a man aged 45-65 years who received an inactivated influenza vaccine.

The sample holds a few counts of this clonotype. V is TRBV25-1 and J is TRBJ2-2; tentative D call: TRBD2 (6 bases). The germline CDR1 and CDR2 sequences are MGHDK and SYGVNS. Trimming pared 5 bases from V and 4 bases from J, leaving 14 bases between. The CDR3 contains 15 residues. The CDR3 coding sequence is TGTGCCAGCAGTTTGGGGGGTTGGGGCACCGGGGAGCTGTTTTTT. Its protein is CASSLGGWGTGELFF.

V and J are TRBV7-2 and TRBJ2-7, with a tentative D call TRBD2 (6 bases). This CDR3 is built from 15 residues. Trimming pared 1 base from V and 1 base from J, leaving 11 bases between. From germline, CDR1 is SGHTA and CDR2 FQGNSA. DNA of the CDR3: TGTGCCAGCAGCTTAGATGCGGGGCGGTCCTACGAGCAGTACTTC. This codes for CASSLDAGRSYEQYF.

This chain joins TRBV11-2 and TRBJ2-1; 7 nucleotides agree with TRBD2. From germline, CDR1 is SGHAT and CDR2 FQNNGV. The CDR3 runs 17 residues. With V trimmed by 4 bases and J by 1 base, 10 bases remained unmatched. This CDR3 reads CASSSRGESGSYNEQFF. DNA of the CDR3: TGTGCCAGCAGCTCCCGGGGGGAGTCGGGTTCCTACAATGAGCAGTTCTTC.

The chain couples TRBV12-3 or TRBV12-4 to TRBJ2-2; 8 bases are shared with TRBD2. The CDR3 length is 16 residues. The V gene end was trimmed by 1 base and the J gene end by 5 bases; junction bases not matched to a gene: 6. The CDR3 DNA sequence: TGTGCCAGCAGTTTAGGGGCGGGGGGTTCAACCGGGGAGCTGTTTTTT. Translated: CASSLGAGGSTGELFF.

The CDR3 DNA sequence: TGCGCCAGCAGCTTGGGTTGGACGGGTTCCTACGAGCAGTACTTC. It encodes CASSLGWTGSYEQYF. The V gene is TRBV5-1, the J gene TRBJ2-7; no firm D call. Germline CDR1 is SGHRS and CDR2 is YFSETQ. The CDR3 is 15 residues long. V was pared by 0 bases and J by 1 base, with 11 bases between. The full variable domain, completed using reference TRBV5-1 and TRBJ2-7, is KAGVTQTPRYLIKTRGQQVTLSCSPISGHRSVSWYQQTPGQGLQFLFEYFSETQRNKGNFPGRFSGRQFSNSRSEMNVSTLELGDSALYLCASSLGWTGSYEQYFGPGTRLTVT.

This sequence joins TRBV12-3 or TRBV12-4 and TRBJ2-5; a weak D match, TRBD2 (6 bases). V lost 3 bases, J lost 7 bases, and 9 bases lay in between. The CDR3 sequence is 12 residues long. The chain's CDR3 is CASSFIGGTQYF. CDR3 coding DNA: TGTGCCAGCAGTTTTATCGGGGGGACCCAGTACTTC.

This clonotype was found a few times. The V gene is TRBV20-1, the J gene TRBJ1-1, with D maybe TRBD1 (5 bases). Germline V lookup: CDR1 DFQATT, CDR2 SNEGSKA (reference sequence). The CDR3 has 14 amino acids. V was clipped by 6 bases and J by 3 bases, with 17 bases between them. CDR3 nucleotides: TGCAGTGCCCAGATGGGGGGTTTGGACACTGAAGCTTTCTTT. It is translated as CSAQMGGLDTEAFF.

The chain links TRBV7-2 to TRBJ1-1; TRBD1 might be the D (5 bases). The CDR3 spans 14 residues. Germline V gene data show CDR1 as SGHTA and CDR2 as FQGNSA. Trimming took 2 bases from V and 5 from J, leaving 12 bases between them. The CDR3 DNA reads as TGTGCCAGCAGCTTACCCCGCAGGGAGACTGAAGCTTTCTTT. It codes for CASSLPRRETEAFF.

This clonotype was counted many times. The chain is built from TRBV5-1 and TRBJ2-7; D is possibly TRBD1 (5 bases). Trimming shortened V by 1 base and J by 0 bases, and 8 bases separated the two germline ends. The CDR3 consists of 14 residues. The V gene's germline CDR1 is SGHRS and CDR2 YFSETQ. CDR3 residues: CASSLRGHSYEQYF. DNA for the CDR3: TGCGCCAGCAGCTTGAGGGGCCACTCCTACGAGCAGTACTTC.

The V and J genes are TRBV12-3 or TRBV12-4 and TRBJ1-1; D unresolved. The CDR3 loop spans 17 amino acids. V was pared by 4 bases and J by 0 bases, with 18 bases between. The CDR3 protein is CASSSILTYTMNTEAFF. DNA of the CDR3: TGTGCCAGCAGTTCAATCCTGACTTATACAATGAACACTGAAGCTTTCTTT.

This clonotype was counted between two and nine times. This rearrangement joins TRBV20-1 to TRBJ1-6; 10 bases align to TRBD1. This CDR3 has 16 amino acids. Per the germline V gene, CDR1 is DFQATT and CDR2 is SNEGSKA (reference sequence). After removal of 3 bases from V and 9 bases from J, the junction contained 11 bases not matched to a gene. The CDR3 reads CSARGPPGQGGSPLHF. The CDR3 DNA reads as TGCAGTGCTAGGGGGCCCCCAGGACAGGGGGGTTCACCCCTCCACTTT.

The chain joins TRBV27 to TRBJ2-1; possibly TRBD1 for D (6 bases). Trimming removed 8 bases from V and 4 bases from J, with 12 bases in between. The CDR3 loop spans 13 amino acids. Per the germline V gene, CDR1 is MNHEY and CDR2 is SMNVEV (reference sequence). CDR3 nucleotide sequence: TGTGCCAGCCGCCGGGACACATACAATGAGCAGTTCTTC. This gives the protein CASRRDTYNEQFF.

This clonotype was seen ten or more times. The gene calls are TRBV27 and TRBJ2-7, with 8 bases matching TRBD1. Germline lookup yields CDR1 MNHEY and CDR2 SMNVEV (reference sequence). This CDR3 comprises 16 residues. V lost 5 bases, J lost 3 bases, and 12 bases stayed unmatched. The CDR3 reads CASSPRGRRGYYEQYF. Here the CDR3 DNA reads TGTGCCAGCAGTCCCAGGGGGCGACGGGGTTACTACGAGCAGTACTTC.

V is TRBV3-1 and J is TRBJ2-5; D gene unclear. Germline CDR1 is LGHDT and CDR2 is YNNKEL (reference sequence). The V end lost 3 bases, the J end lost 1 base, and 12 bases lay between the germline ends. The CDR3 spans 15 residues. For the CDR3, the DNA is TGTGCCAGCAGCCACTCGGGCCCCCTCCAAGAGACCCAGTACTTC. Encoded protein: CASSHSGPLQETQYF.

CDR3 in amino acids: CATSAPTGWDNEQFF. Written as DNA, the CDR3 is TGTGCCACCAGTGCCCCAACGGGCTGGGACAATGAGCAGTTCTTC. The J gene is TRBJ2-1, the V gene TRBV24-1; no clear D. This CDR3 has 15 residues. The V end was cut by 5 bases, the J end by 5 bases, with 15 bases between. The V gene's germline CDR1 is KGHDR and CDR2 SFDVKD.

This chain uses TRBV12-3 or TRBV12-4 with TRBJ1-1; the match to TRBD1 covers 11 bases. CDR3 size: 14 residues. J gave up 7 bases and V 3 bases, and 4 bases lay outside the gene matches. CDR3 bases: TGTGCCAGCAGTTTGATGGGACAGGGGGTTGAAGCTTTCTTT. Translated: CASSLMGQGVEAFF.

The J gene is TRBJ2-1, the V gene TRBV5-5; 14 nucleotides agree with TRBD2. The V gene's germline CDR1 is SGHKS and CDR2 YYEKEE (reference sequence). The CDR3 totals 14 residues. The junction had 8 bases not matched to a gene; V was cut back by 4 bases and J by 14 bases. CDR3 sequence: CASSPRTSGGFKFF. The CDR3 DNA reads as TGTGCCAGCAGCCCTAGGACTAGCGGGGGGTTTAAGTTCTTC.

V gene TRBV4-1 combines with J gene TRBJ1-3; tentatively, D is TRBD1 (5 bases). V was clipped by 2 bases and J by 4 bases, with 9 bases between them. The germline V gene has CDR1 MGHRA and CDR2 YSYEKL. This CDR3 has 14 residues. The DNA for the CDR3 is TGCGCCAGCAGCCAACTTGGACAAGGAAACACCATATATTTT. Translated, it gives CASSQLGQGNTIYF.

The rearrangement links TRBV20-1 to TRBJ2-3, with D hard to call. Trimming cost V 3 bases and J 5 bases, with 12 bases left between them. Per the germline V gene, CDR1 is DFQATT and CDR2 is SNEGSKA (reference sequence). This CDR3 has 13 residues. The CDR3: CSASRIVEDTQYF. In nucleotides, the CDR3 is TGCAGTGCTAGTAGGATTGTAGAAGATACGCAGTATTTT.

This clonotype was picked up a small number of times. The chain couples TRBV4-3 to TRBJ2-7; D remains ambiguous. V gave up 1 base and J gave up 1 base, with 5 bases separating them. Per germline, CDR1 LGHNA and CDR2 YSLEER. The CDR3 runs 13 residues. The CDR3 is CASSQVISYEQYF. CDR3 coding DNA: TGCGCCAGCAGCCAAGTGATATCCTACGAGCAGTACTTC.

This clonotype has a handful of counts. The chain employs TRBV7-2 and TRBJ2-3; no clear D. CDR3 length: 13 residues. V lost 5 bases and J lost 7, with 13 bases in between. Per germline, CDR1 SGHTA and CDR2 FQGNSA. Here the CDR3 reads CASSLPYVYTQYF. The CDR3 coding sequence is TGTGCCAGCAGCCTCCCCTATGTGTATACGCAGTATTTT.

The CDR3 region has the DNA TGTGCCACCAGCAGAGTCAGCCGCAATCAGCCCCAGCATTTT. As protein: CATSRVSRNQPQHF. This sequence joins TRBV15 and TRBJ1-5, with unresolved D. Germline V gives CDR1 LNHNV, CDR2 YYDKDF (reference sequence). This CDR3 has 14 residues. Trimming removed 1 base from V and 2 bases from J, with 6 bases in between.

The chain employs TRBV6-2 or TRBV6-3 and TRBJ2-2; a possible D gene is TRBD2 (5 bases). The CDR3 loop spans 15 amino acids. Germline assignment: CDR1 MNHEY and CDR2 SVGEGT. Trimming removed 3 bases at V and 1 base at J, with 9 bases between. In DNA, the CDR3 is TGTGCCAGCAGTTATACTAGACGGAACACCGGGGAGCTGTTTTTT. It is translated as CASSYTRRNTGELFF.

The chain couples TRBV5-1 to TRBJ1-1; a weak D match, TRBD1 (6 bases). V shed 0 bases and J shed 3 bases, with 15 bases lying between them. CDR1 is SGHRS and CDR2 is YFSETQ in the germline V gene. There are 16 residues in the CDR3. The DNA for the CDR3 is TGCGCCAGCAGCTTGGTATCAGGGGCTGACGACACTGAAGCTTTCTTT. Encoded protein: CASSLVSGADDTEAFF.

This clonotype occurred a few times. This rearrangement joins TRBV4-1 to TRBJ2-2, with D perhaps matching TRBD1 (6 bases). Between the trimmed V and J ends, which lost 3 bases and 3 bases, there was a span of 11 bases. The CDR3 is 15 residues long. Germline lookup yields CDR1 MGHRA and CDR2 YSYEKL. The CDR3 nucleotides are TGCGCCAGCAGCCACACAGGGTCGGACACCGGGGAGCTGTTTTTT. Translated: CASSHTGSDTGELFF.

The chain joins TRBV27 to TRBJ2-1, with 8 positions matching TRBD2. The CDR3 totals 18 residues. Trimming removed 6 bases from V and 0 bases from J; junction bases left unmatched: 13. Looked up from germline, CDR1 is MNHEY and CDR2 is SMNVEV (reference sequence). The CDR3 region is CASSIGGAGGSSYNEQFF. CDR3 nucleotide sequence: TGTGCCAGCAGCATCGGAGGGGCGGGAGGAAGCTCCTACAATGAGCAGTTCTTC.

This clonotype has a handful of counts. This chain joins TRBV20-1 and TRBJ2-1; the D gene is possibly TRBD2 (5 bases). Trimming removed 0 bases at V and 11 bases at J, with 17 bases between. This CDR3 region has 14 residues. In germline, CDR1 is DFQATT, CDR2 SNEGSKA (reference sequence). This CDR3 is CSARDLQSGRKQFF. As DNA, the CDR3 is TGCAGTGCTAGAGATCTCCAGAGCGGTCGTAAGCAGTTCTTC.